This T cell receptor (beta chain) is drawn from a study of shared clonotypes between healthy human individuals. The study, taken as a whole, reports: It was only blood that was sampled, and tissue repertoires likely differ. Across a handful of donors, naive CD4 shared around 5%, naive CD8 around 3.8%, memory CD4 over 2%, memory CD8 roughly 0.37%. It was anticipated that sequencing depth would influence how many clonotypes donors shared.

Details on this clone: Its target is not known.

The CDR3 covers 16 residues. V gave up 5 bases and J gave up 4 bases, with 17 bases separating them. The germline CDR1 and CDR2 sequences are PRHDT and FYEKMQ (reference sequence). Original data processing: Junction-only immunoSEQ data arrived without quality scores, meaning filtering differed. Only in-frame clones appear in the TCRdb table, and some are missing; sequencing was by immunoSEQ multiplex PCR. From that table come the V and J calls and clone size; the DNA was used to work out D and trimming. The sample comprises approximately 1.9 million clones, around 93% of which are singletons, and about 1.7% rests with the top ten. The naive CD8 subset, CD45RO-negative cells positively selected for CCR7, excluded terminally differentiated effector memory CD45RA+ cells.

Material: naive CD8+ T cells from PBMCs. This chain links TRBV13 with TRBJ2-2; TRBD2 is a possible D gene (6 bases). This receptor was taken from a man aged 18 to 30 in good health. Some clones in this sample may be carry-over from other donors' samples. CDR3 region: CASSRPGGMFTGELFF. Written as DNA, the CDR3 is TGTGCCAGCAGCCGCCCCGGGGGTATGTTCACCGGGGAGCTGTTTTTT.